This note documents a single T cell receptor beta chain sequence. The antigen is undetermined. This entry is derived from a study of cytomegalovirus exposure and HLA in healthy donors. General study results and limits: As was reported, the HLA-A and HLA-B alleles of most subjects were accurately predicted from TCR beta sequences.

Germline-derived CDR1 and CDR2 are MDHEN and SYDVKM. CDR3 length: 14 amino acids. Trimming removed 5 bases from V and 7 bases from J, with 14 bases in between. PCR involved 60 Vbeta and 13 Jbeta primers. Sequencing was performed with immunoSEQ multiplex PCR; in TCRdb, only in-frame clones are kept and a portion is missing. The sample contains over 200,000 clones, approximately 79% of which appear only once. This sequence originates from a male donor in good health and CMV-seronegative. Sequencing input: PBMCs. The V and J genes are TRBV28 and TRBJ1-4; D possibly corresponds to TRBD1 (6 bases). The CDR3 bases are TGTGCCAGCAGTAGAGGGGGAATTGGTGAAAAACTGTTTTTT. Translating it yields CASSRGGIGEKLFF. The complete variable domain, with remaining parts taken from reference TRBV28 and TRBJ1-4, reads DVKVTQSSRYLVKRTGEKVFLECVQDMDHENMFWYRQDPGLGLRLIYFSYDVKMKEKGDIPEGYSVSREKKERFSLILESASTNQTSMYLCASSRGGIGEKLFFGSGTQLSVL.